Each of the 9 T cell receptor beta chains below was sequenced from the same sample in a study of T-cell reconstitution after alpha-beta-depleted transplantation in children. Unique molecular identifiers were used to barcode this TCRbeta library. TCRdb reanalysed the PCR reads using MiXCR and keeps one entry per CDR3 protein. The sample yields around 200,000 distinct CDR3 sequences, approximately 7% seen once. Specimen: PBMCs from the stem cell graft donor, collected from the stem cell graft. These receptors all come from a human donor who donated a stem cell graft to a child with Wiskott-Aldrich syndrome.

At least ten counts were recorded for this clonotype. The J gene is TRBJ2-1, the V gene TRBV24-1; 16 bases fit TRBD2. The CDR3 is 15 residues long. The V and J ends lost 10 bases and 9 bases, in that order; junction bases with no gene match: 8. Germline V lookup: CDR1 KGHDR, CDR2 SFDVKD. Here the CDR3 DNA reads TGTGCCACTACCGGGACTAGCGGGGGGGCCGGTGAGCAGTTCTTC. Translating it yields CATTGTSGGAGEQFF.

This clonotype was recorded at least ten times. CDR3 nucleotide sequence: TGTGCCAGCAGCCTACGCATCGGGACTGCCTACAATGAGCAGTTCTTC. Residues: CASSLRIGTAYNEQFF. The V gene is TRBV13, the J gene TRBJ2-1, with D possibly TRBD2 on 6 matching bases. The CDR3 contains 16 residues. Between the trimmed V and J ends, which lost 5 bases and 2 bases, there was a span of 16 bases. Germline-derived CDR1 and CDR2 are PRHDT and FYEKMQ (reference sequence).

V gene TRBV7-2 combines with J gene TRBJ1-2; the D gene is possibly TRBD1 (6 bases). Germline V gene sequence: CDR1 SGHTA, CDR2 FQGNSA. Deletions cut 1 base from V and 0 bases from J, with 9 bases between. The CDR3 has 15 amino acids. The CDR3 DNA is TGTGCCAGCAGCTTAGAAAGGGGGGCTAACTATGGCTACACCTTC. The encoded protein is CASSLERGANYGYTF.

This clonotype was seen ten or more times. V and J are TRBV20-1 and TRBJ1-6; possibly TRBD1 for D (5 bases). Germline lookup yields CDR1 DFQATT and CDR2 SNEGSKA (reference sequence). Trimming left V 6 bases short and J 3 bases short, with 12 bases between. The CDR3 runs to 14 residues. CDR3 nucleotides: TGCAGTGCCCGTCCGGGGGGCTATAATTCACCCCTCCACTTT. Translation gives CSARPGGYNSPLHF.

This clonotype was seen only a few times. The chain joins TRBV11-2 to TRBJ2-5, with TRBD1 matching over 8 bases. This CDR3 spans 15 amino acids. Germline V lookup: CDR1 SGHAT, CDR2 FQNNGV. Trimming took 0 bases from V and 5 from J; bases not matched to a gene: 5. The CDR3, as DNA: TGTGCCAGCAGCTTAGATACAGGGGGTGGGGAGACCCAGTACTTC. This translates into CASSLDTGGGETQYF.

This clonotype was recorded many times. V is TRBV29-1 and J is TRBJ2-1, with TRBD1 matching 11 bases. V lost 3 bases to trimming and J lost 8 bases; unmatched junction nucleotides: 3. CDR3 size: 13 residues. Germline V gene sequence: CDR1 SQVTM, CDR2 ANQGSEA. The CDR3 spells CSVDGQGAHEQFF. CDR3 nucleotides: TGCAGCGTTGATGGACAGGGGGCGCATGAGCAGTTCTTC.

Many counts were recorded for this clonotype. The chain is built from TRBV20-1 and TRBJ2-7, with D hard to call. Germline V gene data show CDR1 as DFQATT and CDR2 as SNEGSKA (reference sequence). V was shortened by 2 bases and J by 3 bases, with 14 bases between the two germline ends. This CDR3 has 14 residues. The CDR3: CSARSSYKVYEQYF. CDR3 DNA sequence: TGCAGTGCTAGATCGTCTTACAAGGTCTACGAGCAGTACTTC.

This clonotype was seen many times. The chain's CDR3 is CSVVGGVNSYNEQFF. CDR3 bases: TGCAGCGTTGTGGGGGGTGTAAACTCCTACAATGAGCAGTTCTTC. The chain is built from TRBV29-1 and TRBJ2-1, with D perhaps TRBD2 (6 bases). The V gene lost 4 bases and the J gene lost 0 bases, with 13 bases spanning the gap. The CDR3 is made up of 15 amino acids. Germline CDR1 reads SQVTM; CDR2 reads ANQGSEA.

This clonotype was counted at least ten times. This sequence joins TRBV4-1 and TRBJ2-5; no clear D. The CDR3 runs to 15 residues. The germline V and J ends were trimmed by 1 base and 2 bases, with 11 bases remaining between them. The germline V gene encodes CDR1 MGHRA and CDR2 YSYEKL. The CDR3 DNA is TGCGCCAGCAGCCAAGTGGTAACATCGCAAGAGACCCAGTACTTC. Amino acid sequence: CASSQVVTSQETQYF.